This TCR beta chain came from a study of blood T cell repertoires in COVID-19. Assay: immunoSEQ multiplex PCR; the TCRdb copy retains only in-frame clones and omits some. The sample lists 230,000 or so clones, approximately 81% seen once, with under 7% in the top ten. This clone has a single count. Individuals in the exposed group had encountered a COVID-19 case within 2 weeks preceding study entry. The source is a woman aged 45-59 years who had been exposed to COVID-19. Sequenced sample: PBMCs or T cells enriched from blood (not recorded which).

CDR3 sequence: CASSFSGGLDNEQFF. The CDR3 DNA reads as TGTGCCAGCAGCTTTAGCGGGGGGCTCGACAATGAGCAGTTCTTC. The chain employs TRBV2 and TRBJ2-1; the match to TRBD2 covers 10 bases. CDR3 length equals 15 residues. Germline values: CDR1 SNHLY, CDR2 FYNNEI. J lost 5 bases, V lost 6 bases, and 7 bases had no gene match.